The present T cell receptor (beta chain) was sequenced within a study of molecular identifiers for immune sequencing clone quantification. Study as a whole: Replicate experiments took RNA from approximately 22,000 or 94,000 naive CD8 cells, divided it five ways and sequenced four. General study points: It was shown that clones above 20 RNA copies held over 97% of effector molecules, but under 1% in naive cells.

At least ten counts were recorded for this clonotype. What it recognizes is unknown. TCRdb ran MiXCR on the PCR reads and lists one entry per CDR3 protein. In the table there are 490,000 or so distinct CDR3 sequences, 20% to 25% of which are singletons. Germline assignment: CDR1 MGHRA and CDR2 YSYEKL. The V segment lost 3 bases and the J segment 8 bases; nucleotides outside the gene matches: 11. The CDR3 is 16 amino acids. This chain uses TRBV4-1 with TRBJ2-1; 9 positions match TRBD2. Sequencing input: naive CD8+ T cells from blood, with Jurkat cell RNA spiked in. The subset denotes: FACS-sorted CD8+CD4-CCR7+CD45RA+ naive T cells. The sequence derives from a human donor in good health. Some libraries in this study had Jurkat cell RNA spiked in. The CDR3 here is CASSQYAGTSIDEQFF. As DNA, the CDR3 is TGCGCCAGCAGCCAGTATGCCGGGACTAGCATCGATGAGCAGTTCTTC.